A single sample is the source of the 22 T cell receptor beta chains below, sequenced in a study of T cell responses to AZD1222 COVID-19 vaccine. Only in-frame clones appear in the TCRdb table, and some are missing; sequencing was by immunoSEQ multiplex PCR. This repertoire shows 150,000 to 200,000 clones, roughly 92% found once; its top ten account for roughly 1.5%. Here the sequenced sample was peripheral blood, taken on day 0 of AZD1222 vaccination. The receptors originated from an adult in good health.

This clone has only one observation. V gene TRBV19 combines with J gene TRBJ2-2; 12 bases map to TRBD2. The V segment lost 10 bases and the J segment 6 bases; nucleotides outside the gene matches: 15. This CDR3 has 17 residues. From germline, CDR1 is LNHDA and CDR2 SQIVND (reference sequence). The CDR3 region has the DNA TGTGCCATCGGACTAGCGGGGTTAACGACAGGGGCCGGGGAGCTGTTTTTT. The encoded protein is CAIGLAGLTTGAGELFF.

The chain has TRBV5-1 and TRBJ2-5, with 7 nucleotides matching TRBD1. The CDR3 totals 14 residues. J was trimmed by 5 bases and V by 2 bases; bases with no gene match: 6. Germline assignment: CDR1 SGHRS and CDR2 YFSETQ. The CDR3 nucleotides are TGCGCCAGCAGCTTCGACAGGGATTTGGAGACCCAGTACTTC. It specifies CASSFDRDLETQYF.

V gene TRBV7-2 combines with J gene TRBJ1-5; TRBD1 might be the D (5 bases). Between the trimmed V and J ends, which lost 0 bases and 0 bases, there was a span of 12 bases. Germline V gives CDR1 SGHTA, CDR2 FQGNSA. The CDR3 spans 17 residues. CDR3 in amino acids: CASSLAPGRYSNQPQHF. The CDR3 region has the DNA TGTGCCAGCAGCTTAGCCCCGGGACGGTATAGCAATCAGCCCCAGCATTTT.

The rearrangement joins TRBV18 to TRBJ1-6; tentatively, D is TRBD1 (6 bases). In germline, CDR1 is KGHSH, CDR2 LQKENI. The CDR3 has 15 amino acids. Trimming pared 2 bases from V and 8 bases from J, leaving 13 bases between. CDR3 sequence: CASSPAGAGDSPLHF. The CDR3 DNA reads TGTGCCAGCTCACCAGCAGGGGCGGGAGATTCACCCCTCCACTTT.

This chain connects TRBV7-8 to TRBJ2-5; D is perhaps TRBD2 (6 bases). CDR3 length: 15 amino acids. The germline gives CDR1 SGHVS, CDR2 FQNEAQ. V lost 5 bases and J 5 bases, leaving 18 bases between the germline ends. The CDR3 here is CASSKGTDLRETQYF. The DNA for the CDR3 is TGTGCCAGCAGCAAAGGGACTGATCTCAGGGAGACCCAGTACTTC. The full variable domain, with the rest looked up from reference TRBV7-8 and TRBJ2-5, is GAGVSQSPRYKVAKRGQDVALRCDPISGHVSLFWYQQALGQGPEFLTYFQNEAQLDKSGLPSDRFFAERPEGSVSTLKIQRTQQEDSAVYLCASSKGTDLRETQYFGPGTRLLVL.

This clone was seen once. This chain connects TRBV5-1 to TRBJ1-4; D not certain. The CDR3 length is 17 residues. The V gene's germline CDR1 is SGHRS and CDR2 YFSETQ. With 1 base removed from V and 0 bases from J, the gap between germline ends came to 13 bases. In DNA form, the CDR3 reads TGCGCCAGCAGCTTGTTGGGTAGCCGCGCAACTAATGAAAAACTGTTTTTT. The encoded protein is CASSLLGSRATNEKLFF.

The gene calls are TRBV7-2 and TRBJ2-3; either TRBD1 or TRBD2 may supply D (5 bases each). Trimming shortened V by 3 bases and J by 2 bases, and 18 bases separated the two germline ends. CDR3 size: 17 residues. The germline V gene has CDR1 SGHTA and CDR2 FQGNSA. CDR3 DNA: TGTGCCAGCAGCTTGTCCGGGACCGCTGATTACACAGATACGCAGTATTTT. It is translated as CASSLSGTADYTDTQYF.

The chain uses TRBV5-1 and TRBJ1-1; D is possibly TRBD1 (5 bases). V was cut by 1 base and J by 0 bases, with 16 bases left in between. The CDR3 has 17 amino acids. Germline CDR1 and CDR2: SGHRS and YFSETQ. DNA of the CDR3: TGCGCCAGCAGCTTGCAGGGCACCGCGGGAGTGAACACTGAAGCTTTCTTT. As protein: CASSLQGTAGVNTEAFF.

The V gene is TRBV2, the J gene TRBJ1-2; no clear D gene. This CDR3 spans 13 amino acids. The V end lost 3 bases, the J end lost 8 bases, and 13 bases lay between the germline ends. CDR1 and CDR2 (germline): SNHLY, FYNNEI. The CDR3 nucleotides are TGTGCCAGCAGTGAGGGCCCCCTGGGCGGCTACACCTTC. The encoded protein is CASSEGPLGGYTF.

This chain links TRBV3-1 (or the pseudogene TRBV3-2) with TRBJ2-5; D gene unclear. V lost 4 bases and J 6 bases, leaving 9 bases between the germline ends. Germline CDR1 is LGHDT and CDR2 is YNNKEL (reference sequence). The CDR3 is 12 residues long. The CDR3, as DNA: TGTGCCAGCAGCCGTCCCATGCAGACCCAGTACTTC. Protein: CASSRPMQTQYF.

This rearrangement joins TRBV5-6 to TRBJ1-2; the D is unclear. The CDR3 runs to 12 residues. The germline V and J ends were trimmed by 0 bases and 5 bases, with 5 bases remaining between them. Germline V gene sequence: CDR1 SGHDT, CDR2 YYEEEE. The CDR3 loop reads CASSLERYGYTF. The CDR3 coding sequence is TGTGCCAGCAGCTTGGAAAGGTATGGCTACACCTTC.

The chain has TRBV9 and TRBJ2-1, with 9 bases that match TRBD2. This CDR3 has 16 residues. The junction had 4 bases not matched to a gene; V was cut back by 0 bases and J by 3 bases. Germline CDR1 is SGDLS and CDR2 is YYNGEE. CDR3 protein: CASSVDAGGIYNEQFF. For the CDR3, the DNA is TGTGCCAGCAGCGTAGACGCGGGGGGGATCTACAATGAGCAGTTCTTC. The variable domain in full, with the rest retrieved from reference TRBV9 and TRBJ2-1, is DSGVTQTPKHLITATGQRVTLRCSPRSGDLSVYWYQQSLDQGLQFLIQYYNGEERAKGNILERFSAQQFPDLHSELNLSSLELGDSALYFCASSVDAGGIYNEQFFGPGTRLTVL.

The J gene is TRBJ2-2, the V gene TRBV9, with a weak D call TRBD2 (6 bases). Germline CDR1 and CDR2: SGDLS and YYNGEE. V was trimmed by 7 bases and J by 1 base, leaving 17 bases between them. The CDR3 is 16 amino acids. In DNA, the CDR3 is TGTGCCAGCCGCCGGGGGACGGACGGGAACACCGGGGAGCTGTTTTTT. Translating it yields CASRRGTDGNTGELFF.

V and J are TRBV6-5 and TRBJ1-1; no reliable D call. V lost 6 bases and J 2 bases, leaving 13 bases between the germline ends. CDR1 is MNHEY, CDR2 SVGAGI, per germline. The CDR3 is made up of 14 amino acids. CDR3 in DNA: TGTGCCAGCAGAAGGTTGGTCAGAAACACTGAAGCTTTCTTT. It codes for CASRRLVRNTEAFF.

The V call is TRBV5-1, the J call TRBJ1-3, with 10 bases that match TRBD1. There are 14 residues in the CDR3. CDR1 is SGHRS, CDR2 YFSETQ, per germline. V was pared by 4 bases and J by 8 bases, with 6 bases of the junction left unmatched. CDR3 nucleotide sequence: TGCGCCAGCAGCCCCGGGGACAGGGGAGACACCATATATTTT. Amino acids: CASSPGDRGDTIYF.

This sequence joins TRBV7-6 and TRBJ1-2; 9 bases are shared with TRBD1. V dropped 5 bases and J dropped 8; count of bases not matched to a gene: 15. The CDR3 sequence is 16 residues long. Per germline, CDR1 SGHVS and CDR2 FNYEAQ. The CDR3 is CASSPYSGTGHSGYTF. Written as DNA, the CDR3 is TGTGCCAGCAGCCCATACTCGGGGACAGGGCATAGCGGCTACACCTTC.

In the case of this clone: The sample has other DNA sequences that encode this CDR3 too. The rearrangement links TRBV30 to TRBJ1-5, with D maybe TRBD1 (5 bases). CDR3 length: 13 residues. The V end lost 0 bases, the J end lost 6 bases, and 9 bases lay between the germline ends. CDR1 GTSNPN and CDR2 SVGIG come from the germline V gene (reference sequence). Here the CDR3 reads CAWSVQGGQPQHF. The CDR3, as DNA: TGTGCCTGGAGTGTCCAGGGCGGTCAGCCCCAGCATTTT.

V usage is TRBV6-4 and J usage is TRBJ1-3; D not resolved. V was pared by 2 bases and J by 0 bases, with 8 bases between. The CDR3 has 15 residues. CDR1 and CDR2 from the germline V gene are MRHNA and SNTAGT. CDR3 DNA: TGTGCCAGCAGTGACGAAGAGGGCTCTGGAAACACCATATATTTT. Residues: CASSDEEGSGNTIYF.

This clone was seen only once. The chain employs TRBV11-3 and TRBJ1-4, with a possible D match to TRBD1 (6 bases). From germline, CDR1 is SGHNT and CDR2 YENEEA. With 0 bases removed from V and 0 bases from J, the gap between germline ends came to 11 bases. There are 17 residues in the CDR3. CDR3 loop: CASSLDIGTTTNEKLFF. Here the CDR3 DNA reads TGTGCCAGCAGCTTAGATATCGGGACAACAACTAATGAAAAACTGTTTTTT.

This sequence joins TRBV24-1 and TRBJ2-1; 8 bases map to TRBD1. Germline CDR1 is KGHDR and CDR2 is SFDVKD. Trimming cost V 3 bases and J 5 bases; bases outside gene matches: 8. The CDR3 extends over 16 amino acids. CDR3 bases: TGTGCCACCAGTGATGGGATGGACAGGGTAAACAATGAGCAGTTCTTC. Amino acids: CATSDGMDRVNNEQFF.

The chain recombines TRBV3-1 (or the pseudogene TRBV3-2) with TRBJ1-1; D call uncertain. The length of the CDR3 is 13 residues. The V end lost 4 bases, the J end lost 4 bases, and 10 bases lay between the germline ends. The germline CDR1 and CDR2 sequences are LGHDT and YNNKEL (reference sequence). DNA of the CDR3: TGTGCCAGCAGCCGATCTACGGCCACTGAAGCTTTCTTT. It is translated as CASSRSTATEAFF.

V and J are TRBV5-4 and TRBJ1-6, with 7 bases fitting TRBD1. The CDR3 sequence is 14 residues long. V shed 5 bases, J shed 9 bases, and the junction held 8 bases outside the gene matches. In germline, CDR1 is SGHNT, CDR2 YYREEE (reference sequence). The CDR3 loop reads CASSSGGLGSPLHF. Written as DNA, the CDR3 is TGTGCCAGCAGTTCAGGGGGGTTGGGTTCACCCCTCCACTTT.